The clone carrying this T cell receptor beta chain showed up just a few times. Its antigen remains unidentified. The sample has other DNA sequences that encode this CDR3 too. This specimen belongs to a study of shared clonotypes between healthy human individuals. Notes on the study in general: It was anticipated that sequencing depth would influence how many clonotypes donors shared. Larger estimated richness was generally seen in naive subsets than in memory subsets.

Germline V gives CDR1 SGHRS, CDR2 YFSETQ. There are 16 residues in the CDR3. Trimming pared 3 bases from V and 0 bases from J, leaving 13 bases between. Profiling relied on immunoSEQ multiplex PCR, and the TCRdb table lists in-frame clones only, not all of them. The sample holds about 700,000 clones; about 74% are singletons and the top ten take less than 2%. Study donors comprised healthy, HIV-negative adults devoid of recent acute infection or vaccination. The sequenced sample was memory CD4+ T cells sorted from blood. Subset of the sample: CD45RA-negative fraction. The chain is built from TRBV5-1 and TRBJ1-3; D is possibly TRBD1 (6 bases). The clonotype comes from a woman younger than 45 in good health. CDR3 nucleotides: TGCGCCAGCAGCTGGACCGGACAGAGCTCTGGAAACACCATATATTTT. It codes for CASSWTGQSSGNTIYF.